Each of the 15 T cell receptor beta chains below was sequenced from the same sample in a study of radiotherapy plus CTLA-4 blockade in lung cancer. Sequenced by immunoSEQ multiplex PCR; TCRdb stores in-frame clones only, minus some. The table lists over 80,000 clones, about four fifths of them singletons. The sequencing used peripheral blood, collected from a patient treated with radiotherapy plus ipilimumab. Receptor source: a human donor with non-small cell lung cancer who had stable disease on radiotherapy plus ipilimumab.

The chain has TRBV29-1 and TRBJ2-3; no clear D gene. The CDR3 has 15 amino acids. V lost 3 bases to trimming and J lost 0 bases, with 13 bases between them. CDR1 SQVTM and CDR2 ANQGSEA come from the germline V gene. CDR3 in DNA: TGCAGCGTTGATGGTAGGCTTACTAGCACAGATACGCAGTATTTT. It specifies CSVDGRLTSTDTQYF.

The chain employs TRBV5-4 and TRBJ1-1; tentatively, D is TRBD1 (5 bases). Germline loops: CDR1 SGHNT, CDR2 YYREEE (reference sequence). V lost 4 bases and J lost 5, with 15 bases in between. The CDR3 contains 14 residues. The CDR3 loop is CASSMTAGGTEAFF. The CDR3 nucleotides are TGTGCCAGCAGCATGACAGCGGGGGGAACTGAAGCTTTCTTT.

The DNA of the CDR3 is TGTGCCAGCTCACCACCGGGACTAGCGGGGCCCTACGAGCAGTACTTC. As protein: CASSPPGLAGPYEQYF. V is TRBV18 and J is TRBJ2-7; 13 bases map to TRBD2. From germline, CDR1 is KGHSH and CDR2 LQKENI. The CDR3 has 16 amino acids. The junction had 1 base not matched to a gene; V was cut back by 0 bases and J by 2 bases.

The chain uses TRBV18 and TRBJ2-5; tentatively, D is TRBD1 (5 bases). CDR1 and CDR2 (germline): KGHSH, LQKENI. V shed 0 bases and J shed 6 bases, with 14 bases lying between them. This CDR3 contains 15 residues. In DNA, the CDR3 is TGTGCCAGCTCACCACCAGGGGCTGGGGAAAAGACCCAGTACTTC. Protein product: CASSPPGAGEKTQYF.

This rearrangement joins TRBV5-1 to TRBJ2-5, with 11 nucleotides matching TRBD1. The CDR3 sequence is 16 residues long. Germline CDR1 and CDR2: SGHRS and YFSETQ. V lost 4 bases to trimming and J lost 1 base; unmatched junction nucleotides: 6. The CDR3 sequence: CASSSRTGGPQETQYF. CDR3 bases: TGCGCCAGCAGCAGCAGGACAGGGGGCCCCCAAGAGACCCAGTACTTC.

Details on this clone: The germline gene is not matched at one end of the junction; a read error may be the cause. The chain joins TRBV4-2 to TRBJ2-5; 12 nucleotides line up with TRBD1. The CDR3 totals 14 residues. CDR1 is LGHNA, CDR2 YNFKEQ, per germline. CDR3 amino acids: CASSRDRGQVTQYF. As DNA, the CDR3 is TGTGCCAGCAGTCGGGACAGGGGGCAAGTGACCCAGTACTTC.

The chain joins TRBV29-1 to TRBJ1-1; D is perhaps TRBD1 (5 bases). Germline V gene sequence: CDR1 SQVTM, CDR2 ANQGSEA. The CDR3 extends over 11 amino acids. The germline V and J ends were trimmed by 6 bases and 3 bases, with 8 bases remaining between them. CDR3 loop: CSVQGYTEAFF. CDR3 sequence (DNA): TGCAGCGTCCAGGGATACACTGAAGCTTTCTTT.

The chain combines TRBV6-5 with TRBJ1-2; D is unclear. The CDR3 extends over 12 amino acids. CDR1 and CDR2 from the germline V gene are MNHEY and SVGAGI. Trimming stripped 2 bases from V and 7 bases from J, with 8 bases between. The CDR3 spells CASSYVGGGYTF. DNA of the CDR3: TGTGCCAGCAGTTACGTAGGTGGTGGCTACACCTTC.

This clone was recorded only once. This chain uses TRBV4-1 with TRBJ2-7, with 9 bases that match TRBD1. V was pared by 1 base and J by 3 bases, with 10 bases of the junction left unmatched. The V gene's germline CDR1 is MGHRA and CDR2 YSYEKL. The CDR3 runs to 17 residues. Here the CDR3 DNA reads TGCGCCAGCAGCCAAGCCCCTCCCGGGACAGGGTTCTACGAGCAGTACTTC. Translating it yields CASSQAPPGTGFYEQYF.

As regards this clone: Other nucleotide sequences in the sample specify the same CDR3. The V call is TRBV16, the J call TRBJ2-7; D unclear. V was cut by 5 bases and J by 2 bases, with 10 bases left in between. From germline, CDR1 is KGHSY and CDR2 FQNENV. The CDR3 totals 13 residues. The CDR3 loop reads CASSSQVTYEQYF. The CDR3 region has the DNA TGTGCCAGCAGCTCTCAGGTCACCTACGAGCAGTACTTC.

The chain carries TRBV28 and TRBJ2-1, with TRBD2 matching 14 bases. CDR3 size: 16 residues. Germline CDR1 is MDHEN and CDR2 is SYDVKM. The ends lost 3 bases at V and 5 bases at J; junction bases unmatched: 3. CDR3 region: CASSLRTSGRNNEQFF. The CDR3 DNA reads TGTGCCAGCAGTTTGCGGACTAGCGGGAGGAACAATGAGCAGTTCTTC. The full variable domain, completed using reference TRBV28 and TRBJ2-1, is DVKVTQSSRYLVKRTGEKVFLECVQDMDHENMFWYRQDPGLGLRLIYFSYDVKMKEKGDIPEGYSVSREKKERFSLILESASTNQTSMYLCASSLRTSGRNNEQFFGPGTRLTVL.

CDR3 loop: CATSRDLGSQETQYF. Here the CDR3 DNA reads TGTGCCACCAGCAGAGATCTGGGATCTCAAGAGACCCAGTACTTC. This chain uses TRBV15 with TRBJ2-5; no clear D. V lost 0 bases to trimming and J lost 2 bases, with 10 bases between them. Germline CDR1 and CDR2: LNHNV and YYDKDF (reference sequence). CDR3 size: 15 residues.

This clone was found once. The chain recombines TRBV30 with TRBJ1-3; 9 nucleotides agree with TRBD1. The V gene's germline CDR1 is GTSNPN and CDR2 SVGIG (reference sequence). The CDR3 length is 12 residues. V trimming: 5 bases; J trimming: 4 bases; junction bases outside the gene matches: 0. In nucleotides, the CDR3 is TGTGCCTGGGGACAGGGGGGAAACACCATATATTTT. This gives the protein CAWGQGGNTIYF.

The chain couples TRBV9 to TRBJ1-5, with D maybe TRBD1 (5 bases). The V and J ends lost 0 bases and 3 bases respectively, with 7 bases between them. There are 14 residues in the CDR3. Germline V gene data show CDR1 as SGDLS and CDR2 as YYNGEE. CDR3 nucleotides: TGTGCCAGCAGCGTAGCAGGGTCCAATCAGCCCCAGCATTTT. It codes for CASSVAGSNQPQHF.

The V gene is TRBV5-1, the J gene TRBJ2-7; D might be TRBD2 (6 bases). There are 20 residues in the CDR3. Germline lookup yields CDR1 SGHRS and CDR2 YFSETQ. V lost 1 base and J lost 2, with 28 bases in between. The CDR3 coding sequence is TGCGCCAGCAGCTTGTCCACGAAGGGTGGGGGGAAGTCCGCTACCTACGAGCAGTACTTC. As protein: CASSLSTKGGGKSATYEQYF.